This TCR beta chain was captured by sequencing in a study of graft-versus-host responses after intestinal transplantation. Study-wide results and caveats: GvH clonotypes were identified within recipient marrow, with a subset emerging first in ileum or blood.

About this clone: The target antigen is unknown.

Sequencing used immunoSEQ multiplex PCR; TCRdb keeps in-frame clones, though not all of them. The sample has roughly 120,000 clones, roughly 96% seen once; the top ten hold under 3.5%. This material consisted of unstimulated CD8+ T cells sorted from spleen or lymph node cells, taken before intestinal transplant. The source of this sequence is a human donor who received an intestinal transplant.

The CDR3 nucleotides read TGTGCCAGTATCACGATATTGGAATACAATGAGCAGTTCTTC. Encoded protein: CASITILEYNEQFF. The chain employs TRBV19 and TRBJ2-1; the D is unclear. This CDR3 spans 14 amino acids. V gave up 7 bases and J gave up 4 bases, with 14 bases separating them. Germline loops: CDR1 LNHDA, CDR2 SQIVND (reference sequence).